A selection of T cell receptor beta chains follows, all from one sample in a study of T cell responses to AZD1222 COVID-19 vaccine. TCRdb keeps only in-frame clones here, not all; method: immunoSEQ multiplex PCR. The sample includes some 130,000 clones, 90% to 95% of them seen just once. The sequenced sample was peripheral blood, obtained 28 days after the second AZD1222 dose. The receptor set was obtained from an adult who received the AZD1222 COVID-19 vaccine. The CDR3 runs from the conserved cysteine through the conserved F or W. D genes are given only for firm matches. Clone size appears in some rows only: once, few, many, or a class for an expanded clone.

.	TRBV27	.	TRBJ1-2	CASRLAGTDYGYTF	TGTGCCAGCAGATTGGCAGGGACGGACTATGGCTACACCTTC
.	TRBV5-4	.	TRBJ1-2	CASSLVTERSYTF	TGTGCCAGCAGCTTGGTTACAGAAAGAAGCTACACCTTC
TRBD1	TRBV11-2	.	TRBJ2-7	CASSSYQTGAVEQYF	TGTGCCAGCAGCTCATATCAGACAGGGGCGGTCGAGCAGTACTTC
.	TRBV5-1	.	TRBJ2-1	CASSPTGAYGEQFF	TGCGCCAGCAGCCCCACCGGCGCCTATGGTGAGCAGTTCTTC
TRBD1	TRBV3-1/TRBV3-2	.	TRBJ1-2	CASSQDGDTPGGGYTF	TGTGCCAGCAGCCAAGATGGGGACACCCCAGGGGGTGGCTACACCTTC
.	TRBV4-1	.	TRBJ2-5	CASSQVLGLRRETQYF	TGCGCCAGCAGCCAAGTTTTGGGACTCCGGAGGGAGACCCAGTACTTC
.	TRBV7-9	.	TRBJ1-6	CASSLGRNSYNSPLHF	TGTGCCAGCAGCCTTGGGAGGAACTCCTATAATTCACCCCTCCACTTT
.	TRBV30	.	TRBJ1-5	CAWSVLNSNQPQHF	TGTGCCTGGAGTGTCCTAAATAGCAATCAGCCCCAGCATTTT
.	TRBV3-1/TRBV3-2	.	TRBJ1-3	CASSQGPSGGNTIYF	TGTGCCAGCAGCCAAGGCCCCTCAGGCGGAAACACCATATATTTT
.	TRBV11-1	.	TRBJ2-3	CASSLALAPTDTQYF	TGTGCCAGCAGCTTAGCTTTAGCGCCCACAGATACGCAGTATTTT
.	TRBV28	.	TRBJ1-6	CASSLGGQRIYNSPLHF	TGTGCCAGCAGTTTGGGTGGACAGCGAATCTATAATTCACCCCTCCACTTT
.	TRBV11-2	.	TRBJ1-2	CASSRNGAPGPLDYGYTF	TGTGCCAGCAGCCGCAATGGGGCGCCCGGCCCTCTAGACTATGGCTACACCTTC
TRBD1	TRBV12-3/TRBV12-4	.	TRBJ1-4	CASNSGGGEKLFF	TGTGCCAGCAATTCAGGGGGAGGAGAAAAACTGTTTTTT
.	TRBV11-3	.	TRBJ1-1	CASSLQGELPEAFF	TGTGCCAGCAGTTTACAAGGGGAACTCCCTGAAGCTTTCTTT
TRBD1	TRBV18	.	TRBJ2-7	CASSPFGQGPGEQYF	TGTGCCAGCTCACCTTTTGGACAGGGCCCGGGAGAGCAGTACTTC
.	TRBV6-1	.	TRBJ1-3	CASSAYQVFSGNTIYF	TGTGCCAGCAGTGCCTATCAGGTCTTCTCTGGAAACACCATATATTTT
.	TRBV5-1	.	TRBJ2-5	CASSLAYGEQETQYF	TGCGCCAGCAGCTTGGCCTATGGGGAGCAAGAGACCCAGTACTTC
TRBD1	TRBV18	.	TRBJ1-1	CASSNTGVDTEAFF	TGTGCCAGCTCAAATACAGGGGTGGACACTGAAGCTTTCTTT
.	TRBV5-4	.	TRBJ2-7	CASSLAASAGSREQYF	TGTGCCAGCAGCTTGGCGGCTAGCGCTGGGTCGAGGGAGCAGTACTTC
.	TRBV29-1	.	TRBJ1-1	CSVGTGTGHTEAFF	TGCAGCGTTGGCACAGGGACTGGTCACACTGAAGCTTTCTTT
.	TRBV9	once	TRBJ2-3	CASSVSTDGPDTQYF	TGTGCCAGCAGCGTATCGACAGACGGCCCAGATACGCAGTATTTT
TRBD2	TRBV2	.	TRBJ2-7	CASSDVGARGVYYEQYF	TGTGCCAGCAGTGATGTGGGTGCGCGGGGGGTTTACTACGAGCAGTACTTC
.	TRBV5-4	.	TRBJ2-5	CASSPEEALQETQYF	TGTGCCAGCAGCCCCGAGGAGGCCCTCCAAGAGACCCAGTACTTC
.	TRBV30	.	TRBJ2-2	CAWRKGWTGELFF	TGTGCCTGGAGGAAAGGTTGGACCGGGGAGCTGTTTTTT
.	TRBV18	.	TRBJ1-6	CASSPPGGERNSPLHF	TGTGCCAGCTCACCACCGGGCGGCGAGCGTAATTCACCCCTCCACTTT
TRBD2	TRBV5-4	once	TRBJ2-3	CASSFRLAGATTDTQYF	TGTGCCAGCAGCTTTCGGCTAGCGGGGGCCACCACAGATACGCAGTATTTT
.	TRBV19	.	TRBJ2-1	CASSDTGYNEQFF	TGTGCCAGTAGTGATACAGGGTACAATGAGCAGTTCTTC
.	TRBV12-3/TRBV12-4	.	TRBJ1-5	CASSLGGEPQHF	TGTGCCAGCAGTTTAGGGGGGGAGCCCCAGCATTTT
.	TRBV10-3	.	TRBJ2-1	CAISDPRYNEQFF	TGTGCCATCAGTGACCCAAGATACAATGAGCAGTTCTTC
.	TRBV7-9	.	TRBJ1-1	CASSLSGNTEAFF	TGTGCCAGCAGCTTATCAGGGAACACTGAAGCTTTCTTT
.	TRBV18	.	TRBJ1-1	CASSPVGQIEAFF	TGTGCCAGCTCACCGGTGGGGCAGATCGAAGCTTTCTTT
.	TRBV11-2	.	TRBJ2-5	CASSNPTGRMGGTQYF	TGTGCCAGCAGCAACCCAACAGGCAGGATGGGGGGGACCCAGTACTTC
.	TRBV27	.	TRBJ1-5	CASSRDSNQPQHF	TGTGCCAGCAGTAGGGATAGCAATCAGCCCCAGCATTTT
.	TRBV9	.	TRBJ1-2	CASSVGGVYGYTF	TGTGCCAGCAGCGTGGGCGGTGTCTATGGCTACACCTTC
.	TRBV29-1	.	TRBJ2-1	CTILEVSRVGLSYNEQFF	TGCACCATTCTTGAGGTATCGCGGGTCGGTCTTTCCTACAATGAGCAGTTCTTC